One sample yielded the 22 T cell receptor beta chains listed below, sequenced in a study of cytomegalovirus exposure and HLA in healthy donors. Here immunoSEQ multiplex PCR was the method, and the copy in TCRdb shows in-frame clones only, minus some. The sample holds about 180,000 clones, 86% seen once. The source material was PBMCs. The receptors were sampled from a young man in good health and CMV-seropositive.

The V and J genes are TRBV4-3 and TRBJ1-2, with 8 bases aligning to TRBD1. Germline trimming cut 0 bases from V and 8 bases from J; bases unmatched to any gene: 26. Germline lookup yields CDR1 LGHNA and CDR2 YSLEER. The CDR3 totals 21 residues. The DNA for the CDR3 is TGCGCCAGCAGCCAAGAAGTTGTCATGCGCGAAAGGCAGGGGGCGCCGAAAGGCTACACCTTC. It is translated as CASSQEVVMRERQGAPKGYTF.

The chain links TRBV19 to TRBJ1-2; 10 bases line up with TRBD1. The length of the CDR3 is 15 residues. V gave up 3 bases and J gave up 5 bases; unmatched junction bases: 6. CDR1 is LNHDA and CDR2 is SQIVND in the germline V gene (reference sequence). Here the CDR3 DNA reads TGTGCCAGTAGTATTCGGGACAGGGGAGTATATGGCTACACCTTC. This gives the protein CASSIRDRGVYGYTF.

V usage is TRBV5-4 and J usage is TRBJ2-5; TRBD1 aligns across 8 bases. Germline V gene data show CDR1 as SGHNT and CDR2 as YYREEE (reference sequence). V was pared by 2 bases and J by 7 bases, with 10 bases of the junction left unmatched. This CDR3 comprises 15 residues. The CDR3 bases are TGTGCCAGCAGCTTAGAGGGCAGGGGGCCCGGGACCCAGTACTTC. This encodes CASSLEGRGPGTQYF.

The gene calls are TRBV7-9 and TRBJ1-6; 9 bases are shared with TRBD1. Germline CDR1 and CDR2: SEHNR and FQNEAQ (reference sequence). V dropped 6 bases and J dropped 7; count of bases not matched to a gene: 10. The CDR3 runs to 16 residues. The CDR3 coding sequence is TGTGCCAGCAGTCTTACCGGGACAGGGACCAATTCACCCCTCCACTTT. It translates to CASSLTGTGTNSPLHF.

The J gene is TRBJ1-5, the V gene TRBV28, with a tentative D call TRBD1 (6 bases). This CDR3 comprises 14 residues. Between the trimmed V and J ends, which lost 6 bases and 0 bases, there was a span of 9 bases. The germline V gene encodes CDR1 MDHEN and CDR2 SYDVKM. CDR3 amino acids: CASRRGGSNQPQHF. DNA of the CDR3: TGTGCCAGCAGAAGAGGGGGTAGCAATCAGCCCCAGCATTTT.

The chain uses TRBV4-1 and TRBJ1-2; D is ambiguous. The V end lost 0 bases, the J end lost 8 bases, and 7 bases lay between the germline ends. CDR1 is MGHRA and CDR2 is YSYEKL in the germline V gene. CDR3 size: 12 residues. CDR3 DNA sequence: TGCGCCAGCAGCCAAGAAAGCTGGGGCTACACCTTC. It yields the protein CASSQESWGYTF.

The J gene is TRBJ2-7, the V gene TRBV13; the D gene is possibly TRBD2 (7 bases). CDR1 is PRHDT, CDR2 FYEKMQ, per germline (reference sequence). V lost 5 bases and J lost 3, with 17 bases in between. The CDR3 consists of 15 residues. CDR3 in amino acids: CASSTGRGGGYEQYF. For the CDR3, the DNA is TGTGCCAGCAGCACGGGGAGGGGGGGAGGCTACGAGCAGTACTTC.

The chain carries TRBV5-4 and TRBJ2-3; D not resolved. Trimming shortened V by 4 bases and J by 0 bases, and 6 bases separated the two germline ends. The CDR3 spans 13 residues. From germline, CDR1 is SGHNT and CDR2 YYREEE (reference sequence). The CDR3 spells CASSPTSTDTQYF. In DNA form, the CDR3 reads TGTGCCAGCAGCCCAACTAGCACAGATACGCAGTATTTT. Full variable domain (outside the CDR3, taken from reference TRBV5-4 and TRBJ2-3): ETGVTQSPTHLIKTRGQQVTLRCSSQSGHNTVSWYQQALGQGPQFIFQYYREEENGRGNFPPRFSGLQFPNYSSELNVNALELDDSALYLCASSPTSTDTQYFGPGTRLTVL.

This chain uses TRBV18 with TRBJ2-7, with 12 bases that match TRBD2. The CDR3 is 14 residues long. Germline V CDR1 and CDR2: KGHSH, LQKENI. J gave up 6 bases and V 6 bases, and 6 bases lay outside the gene matches. The CDR3 bases are TGTGCCAGCTCGTCGACTAGCGGGAGTGGCGAGCAGTACTTC. Its protein is CASSSTSGSGEQYF. The complete variable domain, with remaining parts taken from reference TRBV18 and TRBJ2-7, reads NAGVMQNPRHLVRRRGQEARLRCSPMKGHSHVYWYRQLPEEGLKFMVYLQKENIIDESGMPKERFSAEFPKEGPSILRIQQVVRGDSAAYFCASSSTSGSGEQYFGPGTRLTVT.

The chain carries TRBV7-6 and TRBJ2-7, with D maybe TRBD2 (5 bases). Germline V CDR1 and CDR2: SGHVS, FNYEAQ. This CDR3 comprises 17 residues. The V gene lost 0 bases and the J gene lost 2 bases, with 17 bases spanning the gap. Here the CDR3 reads CASSLALASTETYEQYF. The CDR3 nucleotides read TGTGCCAGCAGCTTAGCGCTAGCCTCAACTGAAACCTACGAGCAGTACTTC.

The chain uses TRBV5-1 and TRBJ1-4; 8 nucleotides align to TRBD1. The CDR3 has 17 amino acids. The V and J ends lost 5 bases and 0 bases, in that order; junction bases with no gene match: 9. Germline values: CDR1 SGHRS, CDR2 YFSETQ. This CDR3 is CASSPTGALATNEKLFF. Written as DNA, the CDR3 is TGCGCCAGCAGTCCGACAGGGGCTCTTGCAACTAATGAAAAACTGTTTTTT.

The genes are TRBV6-6 and TRBJ2-7; D not certain. Looked up from germline, CDR1 is MNHNY and CDR2 is SVGAGI (reference sequence). Trimming removed 8 bases from V and 4 bases from J, with 9 bases in between. This CDR3 comprises 11 residues. CDR3 DNA: TGTGCCAGCTGGGCCCAATACGAGCAGTACTTC. Its protein product is CASWAQYEQYF.

V and J are TRBV7-3 and TRBJ2-1; 7 bases map to TRBD1. Trimming took 3 bases from V and 8 from J; bases not matched to a gene: 7. CDR1 is SGHTA and CDR2 is FQGTGA in the germline V gene. The length of the CDR3 is 14 residues. The CDR3 DNA is TGTGCCAGCAGCTTCGGCGACAGGGTGGATGAGCAGTTCTTC. Translating it yields CASSFGDRVDEQFF.

The rearrangement joins TRBV6-5 to TRBJ2-7; D perhaps matches TRBD2 (6 bases). Germline CDR1 and CDR2: MNHEY and SVGAGI. The length of the CDR3 is 11 residues. Trimming shortened V by 7 bases and J by 9 bases, and 13 bases separated the two germline ends. DNA of the CDR3: TGTGCCAGCACCATGGAGGGATGGCAGTACTTC. As protein: CASTMEGWQYF.

The chain has TRBV6-5 and TRBJ2-5, with TRBD2 matching 8 bases. The V segment lost 6 bases and the J segment 5 bases; nucleotides outside the gene matches: 8. The germline V gene encodes CDR1 MNHEY and CDR2 SVGAGI. The CDR3 spans 14 residues. CDR3 nucleotide sequence: TGTGCCAGCAGCCGGGACCCGGGGGGGGAGACCCAGTACTTC. Its protein product is CASSRDPGGETQYF.

This clone has just one count. The rearrangement joins TRBV15 to TRBJ1-4; D gene unclear. This CDR3 is 14 amino acids long. V shed 1 base and J shed 8 bases, with 11 bases lying between them. Germline lookup yields CDR1 LNHNV and CDR2 YYDKDF (reference sequence). CDR3 sequence reads: CATSRAAGGEKLFF. Here the CDR3 DNA reads TGTGCCACCAGCAGAGCGGCAGGCGGGGAAAAACTGTTTTTT.

This chain links TRBV2 with TRBJ2-2; 9 nucleotides align to TRBD2. CDR3 size: 17 residues. V gave up 4 bases and J gave up 4 bases; unmatched junction bases: 10. CDR1 and CDR2 from the germline V gene are SNHLY and FYNNEI. The chain's CDR3 is CASSGTRGGAGTGELFF. Here the CDR3 DNA reads TGTGCCAGCAGTGGGACGCGCGGGGGGGCTGGCACCGGGGAGCTGTTTTTT.

The rearrangement joins TRBV4-1 to TRBJ2-7; 7 positions match TRBD1. Trimming removed 1 base from V and 3 bases from J; junction bases left unmatched: 6. Germline-derived CDR1 and CDR2 are MGHRA and YSYEKL. The CDR3 is 15 residues long. The CDR3 spells CASSQGQGGIYEQYF. The CDR3 coding sequence is TGCGCCAGCAGCCAAGGACAGGGTGGTATCTACGAGCAGTACTTC.

The chain employs TRBV28 and TRBJ1-5; perhaps TRBD1 as D (6 bases). The CDR3 extends over 15 amino acids. Germline CDR1 MDHEN, CDR2 SYDVKM. V was clipped by 2 bases and J by 4 bases, with 12 bases between them. Written as DNA, the CDR3 is TGTGCCAGCAGTTTAGCAGGGGTGGGAAATCAGCCCCAGCATTTT. The encoded protein is CASSLAGVGNQPQHF.

The genes are TRBV7-2 and TRBJ1-2, with D perhaps matching TRBD1 (6 bases). The CDR3 has 15 amino acids. Germline V gives CDR1 SGHTA, CDR2 FQGNSA. The ends were cut back, 4 bases at V and 4 bases at J, with 16 bases in the middle. The CDR3 nucleotides read TGTGCCAGCAGCTCGGTGGACAGAGGACTCTATGGCTACACCTTC. Its translation is CASSSVDRGLYGYTF.

V and J are TRBV13 and TRBJ1-4; tentative D call: TRBD1 (6 bases). CDR1 PRHDT and CDR2 FYEKMQ come from the germline V gene (reference sequence). Trimming pared 3 bases from V and 7 bases from J, leaving 9 bases between. This CDR3 has 13 residues. The CDR3 sequence: CASSFGGAEKLFF. DNA for the CDR3: TGTGCCAGCAGCTTTGGGGGGGCTGAAAAACTGTTTTTT. Together with reference TRBV13 and TRBJ1-4, the CDR3 gives the full variable domain: AAGVIQSPRHLIKEKRETATLKCYPIPRHDTVYWYQQGPGQDPQFLISFYEKMQSDKGSIPDRFSAQQFSDYHSELNMSSLELGDSALYFCASSFGGAEKLFFGSGTQLSVL.

The rearrangement joins TRBV11-3 to TRBJ1-1; D may be TRBD1 (5 bases). The germline V and J ends were trimmed by 3 bases and 0 bases, with 5 bases remaining between them. Germline assignment: CDR1 SGHNT and CDR2 YENEEA. The CDR3 runs 13 residues. The CDR3 region is CASSLTVNTEAFF. The DNA for the CDR3 is TGTGCCAGCAGCTTGACAGTGAACACTGAAGCTTTCTTT.